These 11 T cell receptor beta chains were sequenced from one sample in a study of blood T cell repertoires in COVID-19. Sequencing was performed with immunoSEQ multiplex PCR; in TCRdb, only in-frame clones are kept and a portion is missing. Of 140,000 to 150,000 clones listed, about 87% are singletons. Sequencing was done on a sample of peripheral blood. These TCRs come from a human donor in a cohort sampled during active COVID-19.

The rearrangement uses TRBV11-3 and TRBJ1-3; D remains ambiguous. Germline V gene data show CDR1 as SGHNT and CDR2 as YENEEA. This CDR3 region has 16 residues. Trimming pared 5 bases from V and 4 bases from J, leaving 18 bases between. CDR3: CASSLDRGSIGNTIYF. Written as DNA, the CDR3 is TGTGCCAGCAGCCTGGATCGAGGATCGATAGGAAACACCATATATTTT.

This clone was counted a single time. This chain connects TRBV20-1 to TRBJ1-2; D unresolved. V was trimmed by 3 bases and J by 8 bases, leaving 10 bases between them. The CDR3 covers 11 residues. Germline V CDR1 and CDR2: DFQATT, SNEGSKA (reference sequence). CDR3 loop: CSASSMVGYTF. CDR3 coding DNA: TGCAGTGCTAGTTCTATGGTCGGCTACACCTTC.

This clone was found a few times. The CDR3 nucleotides are TGTGCCAGCAGCCAAGACACCCCGGGGGAGTACGTC. This encodes CASSQDTPGEYV. The rearrangement uses TRBV4-2 and TRBJ2-7; D is possibly TRBD2 (6 bases). This CDR3 contains 12 residues. CDR1 and CDR2 from the germline V gene are LGHNA and YNFKEQ. The V end was cut by 0 bases, the J end by 11 bases, with 11 bases between.

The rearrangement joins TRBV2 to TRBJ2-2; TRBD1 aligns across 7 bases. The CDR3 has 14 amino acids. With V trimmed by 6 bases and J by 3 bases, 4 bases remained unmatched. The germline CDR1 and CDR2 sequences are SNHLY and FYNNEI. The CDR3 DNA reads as TGTGCCAGCAGGGGACAGAAGGACACCGGGGAGCTGTTTTTT. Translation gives CASRGQKDTGELFF.

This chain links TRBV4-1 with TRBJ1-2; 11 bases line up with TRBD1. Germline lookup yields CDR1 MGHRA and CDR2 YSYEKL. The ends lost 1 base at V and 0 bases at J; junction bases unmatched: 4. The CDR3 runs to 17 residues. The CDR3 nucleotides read TGCGCCAGCAGCCAAGCCTGGACAGGGGGCTCTAACTATGGCTACACCTTC. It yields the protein CASSQAWTGGSNYGYTF.

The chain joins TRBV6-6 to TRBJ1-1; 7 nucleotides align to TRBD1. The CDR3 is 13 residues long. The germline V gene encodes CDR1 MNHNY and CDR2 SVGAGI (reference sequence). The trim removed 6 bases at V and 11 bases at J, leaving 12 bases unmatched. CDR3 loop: CASSSIDRAPAFF. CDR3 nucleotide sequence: TGTGCCAGCAGCTCAATCGACAGGGCTCCGGCTTTCTTT.

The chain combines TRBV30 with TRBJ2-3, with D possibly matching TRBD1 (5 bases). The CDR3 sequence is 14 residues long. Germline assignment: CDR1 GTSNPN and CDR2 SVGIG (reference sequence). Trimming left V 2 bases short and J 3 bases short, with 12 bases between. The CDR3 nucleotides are TGTGCCTGGAGTCGTACAGGATCAACAGATACGCAGTATTTT. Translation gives CAWSRTGSTDTQYF.

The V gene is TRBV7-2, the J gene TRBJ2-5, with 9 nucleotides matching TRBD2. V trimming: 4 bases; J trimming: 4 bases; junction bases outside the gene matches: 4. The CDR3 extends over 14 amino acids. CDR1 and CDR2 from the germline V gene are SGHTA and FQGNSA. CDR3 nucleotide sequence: TGTGCCAGCAGCTCCTTTAGCGGGAGAGAGACCCAGTACTTC. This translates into CASSSFSGRETQYF. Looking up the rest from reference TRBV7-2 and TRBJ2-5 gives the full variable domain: GAGVSQSPSNKVTEKGKDVELRCDPISGHTALYWYRQSLGQGLEFLIYFQGNSAPDKSGLPSDRFSAERTGGSVSTLTIQRTQQEDSAVYLCASSSFSGRETQYFGPGTRLLVL.

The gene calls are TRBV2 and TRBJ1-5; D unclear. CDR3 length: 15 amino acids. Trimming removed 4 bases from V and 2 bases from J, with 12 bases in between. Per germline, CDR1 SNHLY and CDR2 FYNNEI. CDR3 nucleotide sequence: TGTGCCAGCAGTGGACCCGTCGGAGGCAATCAGCCCCAGCATTTT. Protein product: CASSGPVGGNQPQHF. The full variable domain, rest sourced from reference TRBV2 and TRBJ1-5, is EPEVTQTPSHQVTQMGQEVILRCVPISNHLYFYWYRQILGQKVEFLVSFYNNEISEKSEIFDDQFSVERPDGSNFTLKIRSTKLEDSAMYFCASSGPVGGNQPQHFGDGTRLSIL.

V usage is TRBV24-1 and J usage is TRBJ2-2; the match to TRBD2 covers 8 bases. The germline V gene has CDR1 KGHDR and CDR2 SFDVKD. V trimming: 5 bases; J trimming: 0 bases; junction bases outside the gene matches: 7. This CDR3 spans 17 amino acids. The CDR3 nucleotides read TGTGCCACCAGTGGTAGCGGGACCGCCGCGAACACCGGGGAGCTGTTTTTT. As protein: CATSGSGTAANTGELFF.

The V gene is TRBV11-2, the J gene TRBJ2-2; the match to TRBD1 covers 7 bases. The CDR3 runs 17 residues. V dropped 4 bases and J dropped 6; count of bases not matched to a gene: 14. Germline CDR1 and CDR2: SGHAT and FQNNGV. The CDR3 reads CASSSEVTGIISGELFF. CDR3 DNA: TGTGCCAGCAGCTCGGAGGTGACAGGGATAATCTCCGGGGAGCTGTTTTTT.